This T cell receptor beta chain was obtained from a study of beta chain features in type 1 diabetes. Regarding the study as a whole: Type 1 diabetes patients had moderately but significantly shorter TCRB CDR3s in all four CD4+ subsets. Naive, central memory and Treg TCRB repertoires seemed to resemble each other more closely in patients than they did in healthy donors.

Of note for this clone: Its antigen is still unknown.

The isolated RNA, all of it, was reverse transcribed, so expressed TCRB transcripts were what got sequenced. Sequencing of naive, central memory and regulatory T cell samples gave an average of about 3.9 million reads. Profiling relied on immunoSEQ multiplex PCR, and the TCRdb table lists in-frame clones only, not all of them. In the table there are 500,000 to 850,000 clones, about 14% of which are singletons. This CDR3 is built from 16 residues. V dropped 1 base and J dropped 0; count of bases not matched to a gene: 0. Germline values: CDR1 SEHNR, CDR2 FQNEAQ (reference sequence). The authors took one heparinised blood draw, averaging about 116 mL, from each donor.

This chain joins TRBV7-9 and TRBJ2-3; 11 bases line up with TRBD2. This TCR derives from a man aged 18 to 30 with type 1 diabetes. Sequencing was performed on naive CD4+ T cells from blood. CDR3 in amino acids: CASSLGTSGSTDTQYF. In DNA form, the CDR3 reads TGTGCCAGCAGCTTAGGGACTAGCGGGAGCACAGATACGCAGTATTTT.